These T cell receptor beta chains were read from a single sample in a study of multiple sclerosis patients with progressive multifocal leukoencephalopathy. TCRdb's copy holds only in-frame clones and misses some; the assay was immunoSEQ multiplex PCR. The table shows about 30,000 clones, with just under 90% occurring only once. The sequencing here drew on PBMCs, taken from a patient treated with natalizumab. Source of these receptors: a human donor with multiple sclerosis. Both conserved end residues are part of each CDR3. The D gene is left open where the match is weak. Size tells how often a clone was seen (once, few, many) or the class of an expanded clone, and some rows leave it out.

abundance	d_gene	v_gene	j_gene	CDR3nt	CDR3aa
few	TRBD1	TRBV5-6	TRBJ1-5	TGTGCCAGCAGCGAGGGACAGGGGGTTGGAAATTGGAATCAGCCCCAGCATTTT	CASSEGQGVGNWNQPQHF
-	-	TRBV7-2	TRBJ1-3	TGTGCCAGCAGCGATCTGCCCGGGAGGAAAGGAAACACCATATATTTT	CASSDLPGRKGNTIYF
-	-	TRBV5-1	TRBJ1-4	TGCGCCAGCAGGCAGGGGACGGCCGCAACTAATGAAAAACTGTTTTTT	CASRQGTAATNEKLFF
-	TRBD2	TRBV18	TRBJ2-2	TGTGCCAGCTCGGGACTAGCGAACACCGGGGAGCTGTTTTTT	CASSGLANTGELFF
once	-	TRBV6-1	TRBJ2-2	TGTGCCAGCAGTGATGGGGGGACCGGGGAGCTGTTTTTT	CASSDGGTGELFF
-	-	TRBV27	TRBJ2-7	TGTGCCAGCAGTTTCGCGGGGTTCTCCTACGAGCAGTACTTC	CASSFAGFSYEQYF
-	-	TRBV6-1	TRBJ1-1	TGTGCCAGCAGTGAACCCCGGGGTTTGGGTTCTGTTCTAGGCACTGAAGCTTTCTTT	CASSEPRGLGSVLGTEAFF
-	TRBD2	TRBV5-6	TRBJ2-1	TGTGCCAGCGAGAGCGGGAGAGTCAATGAGCAGTTCTTC	CASESGRVNEQFF
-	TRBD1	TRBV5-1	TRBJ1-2	TGCGCCAGCTTCATTTCAGGGGGGCGGATAGCTAACTATGGCTACACCTTC	CASFISGGRIANYGYTF
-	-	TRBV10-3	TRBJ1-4	TGTGCCATCAGTGAGAGGGGGTCTAATGAAAAACTGTTTTTT	CAISERGSNEKLFF
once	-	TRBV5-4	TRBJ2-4	TGTGCCAGCAGCCTAATATCCGAGGAAAACATTCAGTACTTC	CASSLISEENIQYF
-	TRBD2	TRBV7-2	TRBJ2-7	TGTGCCAGCAGCTTAGTATGGCCGGGAGGGCCCGGCGAGCAGTACTTC	CASSLVWPGGPGEQYF
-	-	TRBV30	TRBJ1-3	TGTGCCTGGAGTGTATCTAATGAACCGTGGCAGTCGTCTGGAAACACCATATATTTT	CAWSVSNEPWQSSGNTIYF
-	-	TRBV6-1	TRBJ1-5	TGTGCCAGCAGTGGGGGGGTGGCCTATAGCAATCAGCCCCAGCATTTT	CASSGGVAYSNQPQHF
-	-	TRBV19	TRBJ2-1	TGTGCCAGTAGTATAGCGGGAGCCATCTCAGTTGAGCAGTTCTTC	CASSIAGAISVEQFF
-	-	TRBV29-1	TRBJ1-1	TGCAGCGTTGAAGTGCTTAAAGGACGGGAGGCTTTCTTT	CSVEVLKGREAFF
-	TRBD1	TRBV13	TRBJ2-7	TGTGCCAGCAGCACCGACAGGGAGAACCGCCACGAGCAGTACTTC	CASSTDRENRHEQYF